This TCR beta chain appears in the sequencing data of a study of T cell responses to AZD1222 COVID-19 vaccine. For the study at large: Second doses that came at about 4 or about 12 weeks were put together.

The data were produced by immunoSEQ multiplex PCR, yet TCRdb's version contains in-frame clones alone and is incomplete. In the table there are around 120,000 clones, approximately 84% of which are singletons. Germline V gene data show CDR1 as SNHLY and CDR2 as FYNNEI. The CDR3 is 11 amino acids. V was cut by 0 bases and J by 5 bases, with 1 base left in between. The chain joins TRBV2 to TRBJ1-2; the D is unclear. The clonotype originates from an adult in good health. The material sequenced was peripheral blood, taken on day 0 of AZD1222 vaccination. CDR3 in DNA: TGTGCCAGCAGTGAAGCGTATGGCTACACCTTC. It yields the protein CASSEAYGYTF. The whole variable domain, remainder taken from reference TRBV2 and TRBJ1-2, is EPEVTQTPSHQVTQMGQEVILRCVPISNHLYFYWYRQILGQKVEFLVSFYNNEISEKSEIFDDQFSVERPDGSNFTLKIRSTKLEDSAMYFCASSEAYGYTFGSGTRLTVV.